This T cell receptor (beta chain) was observed in a study of blood T cell repertoires in COVID-19. V lost 6 bases and J lost 9, with 9 bases in between. This CDR3 has 11 amino acids. In the authors' workflow: Estimation of nucleated cell counts was performed using reference gene primer amplification. Here immunoSEQ multiplex PCR was the method, and the copy in TCRdb shows in-frame clones only, minus some. That table is the source of V, J and clone size, and D and trimming were worked out from the DNA. The sample carries 310,000 or so clones, approximately 88% recorded once. Individuals aged roughly 18 to 95 years were recruited from 24 US areas.

This chain uses TRBV12-3 or TRBV12-4 with TRBJ2-1; possible D gene TRBD2, 6 bases. Sequencing input: PBMCs or T cells enriched from blood (not recorded which). The TCR sequence derives from a woman aged 40 to 50 who had recovered from COVID-19. Here the CDR3 reads CASRREAEQFF. The CDR3 nucleotides are TGTGCCAGCAGGAGGGAGGCTGAGCAGTTCTTC.